The 7 T cell receptor beta chains given below trace back to one sample, sequenced in a study of low-dose radiotherapy and immunotherapy resistance in tumors. The time point denotes: before trial treatment. TRAV- and TRBV-specific primers primed first-strand cDNA, covering alpha and beta chains. TCRs underwent around 18 PCR cycles of amplification with a constant-region primer and V-primer adapter. TCRdb reprocessed the reads via MiXCR and lists one record per CDR3 protein. The table includes 54,000 or so distinct CDR3 sequences, about 23% detected once. Sample: PBMCs, taken before treatment. These receptors came from a male donor with prostate cancer.

This clonotype appeared many times. J is TRBJ1-6 and V is TRBV28, with D unclear. This CDR3 has 15 residues. V shed 5 bases and J shed 5 bases, with 13 bases lying between them. Germline CDR1 reads MDHEN; CDR2 reads SYDVKM. In DNA form, the CDR3 reads TGTGCCAGCAGTCTCGTTGGCAGGAATAATTCACCCCTCCACTTT. This translates into CASSLVGRNNSPLHF.

In its sample, this clonotype was seen many times. The chain couples TRBV3-1 to TRBJ1-3; D gene uncertain. This CDR3 spans 15 amino acids. Trimming stripped 5 bases from V and 0 bases from J, with 11 bases between. Per germline, CDR1 LGHDT and CDR2 YNNKEL (reference sequence). CDR3 region: CASSVRLPSGNTIYF. The CDR3 region has the DNA TGTGCCAGCAGCGTTCGGCTGCCCTCTGGAAACACCATATATTTT.

This clonotype has only a few counts. The rearrangement joins TRBV6-8 to TRBJ2-7; 10 bases agree with TRBD1. Germline V lookup: CDR1 MNHGY, CDR2 SAAAGT. With V trimmed by 6 bases and J by 4 bases, 9 bases remained unmatched. This CDR3 is 15 amino acids long. The CDR3 sequence: CASRYRDRGGYEQYF. The CDR3, as DNA: TGTGCCAGCAGATATCGGGACAGGGGAGGATACGAGCAGTACTTC.

About this clonotype itself: Just one base apart from a much larger clone, this may be a read error. The chain recombines TRBV7-8 with TRBJ1-1; D is uncertain. CDR3 length: 14 residues. Germline values: CDR1 SGHVS, CDR2 FQNEAQ. The V gene lost 4 bases and the J gene lost 1 base, with 10 bases spanning the gap. As DNA, the CDR3 is TGTGCCAGCAGCTCAGTGGGCGGGAACACTGAAGCTTTCTTT. This sequence encodes CASSSVGGNTEAFF.

This clonotype was recorded many times. The chain uses TRBV3-1 and TRBJ1-5; a weak D match, TRBD1 (6 bases). The germline V gene has CDR1 LGHDT and CDR2 YNNKEL (reference sequence). V was cut by 3 bases and J by 5 bases, with 8 bases left in between. This CDR3 has 13 amino acids. Here the CDR3 reads CASSQWTDQPQHF. CDR3 sequence (DNA): TGTGCCAGCAGCCAGTGGACAGATCAGCCCCAGCATTTT. The full variable domain, its missing parts supplied by reference TRBV3-1 and TRBJ1-5, is DTAVSQTPKYLVTQMGNDKSIKCEQNLGHDTMYWYKQDSKKFLKIMFSYNNKELIINETVPNRFSPKSPDKAHLNLHINSLELGDSAVYFCASSQWTDQPQHFGDGTRLSIL.

Points on this clonotype: This is likely an artifact of a read error, given a far larger clone one base away. The CDR3 coding sequence is TGTGCCAGCAGCGCGACCGGGACTAGCGGGCCCATAGAGCAGTACTTC. Translating it yields CASSATGTSGPIEQYF. The chain couples TRBV9 to TRBJ2-7; 12 bases match TRBD2. Germline values: CDR1 SGDLS, CDR2 YYNGEE. The CDR3 extends over 16 amino acids. Trimming took 3 bases from V and 7 from J; bases not matched to a gene: 11.

This clonotype has a handful of counts. A far bigger clonotype differs at one base, so this is likely a read error. CDR3 amino acids: CASSYPSGGFGEQFF. DNA for the CDR3: TGTGCCAGCAGTTACCCATCAGGAGGGTTCGGTGAGCAGTTCTTC. The rearrangement uses TRBV6-1 and TRBJ2-1, with D perhaps TRBD2 (6 bases). Trimming pared 5 bases from V and 9 bases from J, leaving 20 bases between. Germline assignment: CDR1 MNHNS and CDR2 SASEGT. This CDR3 is built from 15 residues.